This record covers a single T cell receptor beta chain. This sample includes further DNA sequences coding for the same CDR3. The CDR3 has 14 residues. From germline, CDR1 is SGHVS and CDR2 FQNEAQ. Trimming took 1 base from V and 7 from J; bases not matched to a gene: 3. The data were obtained in a study of control samples from healthy donors and cancer patients. Profiled with immunoSEQ multiplex PCR; TCRdb holds only in-frame clones, not every one. The sample holds around 190,000 clones, approximately 92% seen once. This clonotype originated in a man under 40 in good health. The specimen was blood. V is TRBV7-8 and J is TRBJ2-2; 7 positions match TRBD2. The DNA of the CDR3 is TGTGCCAGCAGCTTAGGGGGGGGGATCGGGGAGCTGTTTTTT. It specifies CASSLGGGIGELFF.